The 23 T cell receptor beta chains given below trace back to one sample, sequenced in a study of OX40 agonist ivuxolimab in advanced cancers. The protocol was immunoSEQ multiplex PCR, while the TCRdb copy is restricted to in-frame clones and leaves out a portion. Among 100,000 to 150,000 clones listed, 85% to 95% were seen once. The sample in question was CD4+ or CD8+ T cells sorted from blood, obtained in a trial of the OX40 agonist ivuxolimab. The receptors originated from an adult with an advanced solid tumor such as melanoma, head and neck, liver or kidney cancer.

V is TRBV14 and J is TRBJ2-6; D is possibly TRBD2 (6 bases). The germline CDR1 and CDR2 sequences are SGHDN and FVKESK. The CDR3 totals 18 residues. Trimming took off 3 bases at V and 0 bases at J, with 15 bases between the two ends. The CDR3 loop is CASSHRRDSSSGANVLTF. In DNA, the CDR3 is TGTGCCAGCAGCCACCGCCGGGACTCGAGCTCTGGGGCCAACGTCCTGACTTTC.

This clone was recorded once. This chain joins TRBV7-2 and TRBJ2-7, with TRBD2 identical over 10 bases. The germline gives CDR1 SGHTA, CDR2 FQGNSA. V was clipped by 1 base and J by 6 bases; unmatched bases: 3. The CDR3 consists of 14 residues. In DNA, the CDR3 is TGTGCCAGCAGCTTAGAAGCGGGAGGGGCCGAGCAGTACTTC. Encoded protein: CASSLEAGGAEQYF.

The chain employs TRBV27 and TRBJ2-3, with 9 bases that match TRBD2. The CDR3 sequence is 16 residues long. Germline trimming cut 2 bases from V and 0 bases from J; bases unmatched to any gene: 3. Germline V CDR1 and CDR2: MNHEY, SMNVEV (reference sequence). CDR3 residues: CASSLLAGTSTDTQYF. CDR3 bases: TGTGCCAGCAGTTTACTAGCGGGGACCAGCACAGATACGCAGTATTTT.

The chain uses TRBV5-1 and TRBJ2-7; the match to TRBD2 covers 10 bases. Germline-derived CDR1 and CDR2 are SGHRS and YFSETQ. The CDR3 is 13 amino acids. V lost 7 bases and J lost 5; bases outside the gene matches: 6. The CDR3 DNA follows: TGCGCCAGCCAAACTAGCGGGACCGACGAGCAGTACTTC. Protein sequence: CASQTSGTDEQYF. The full variable domain, with the rest looked up from reference TRBV5-1 and TRBJ2-7, is KAGVTQTPRYLIKTRGQQVTLSCSPISGHRSVSWYQQTPGQGLQFLFEYFSETQRNKGNFPGRFSGRQFSNSRSEMNVSTLELGDSALYLCASQTSGTDEQYFGPGTRLTVT.

This clone was seen once. V and J are TRBV19 and TRBJ1-1; unclear D gene. V lost 6 bases, J lost 3 bases, and 11 bases lay in between. Germline CDR1 is LNHDA and CDR2 is SQIVND (reference sequence). This CDR3 contains 13 residues. The CDR3 nucleotides are TGTGCCAGTAGCCGTAAATTGGACACTGAAGCTTTCTTT. Its protein is CASSRKLDTEAFF.

This sequence joins TRBV5-6 and TRBJ2-5, with a possible D match to TRBD2 (5 bases). The J call is doubtful: the DNA matches TRBJ2-7 better. The CDR3 extends over 13 amino acids. Germline values: CDR1 SGHDT, CDR2 YYEEEE. CDR3 in amino acids: CASSPGKPYEQYF. As DNA, the CDR3 is TGTGCCAGCAGCCCGGGAAAACCCTACGAGCAGTACTTC.

The V call is TRBV6-5, the J call TRBJ2-2; 10 nucleotides agree with TRBD1. CDR1 is MNHEY, CDR2 SVGAGI, per germline. With V trimmed by 2 bases and J by 6 bases, 6 bases remained unmatched. This CDR3 comprises 16 residues. CDR3 nucleotide sequence: TGTGCCAGCAGTTACGAGGGGACAGGGGTTCCCGGGGAGCTGTTTTTT. Translated, it gives CASSYEGTGVPGELFF.

The genes are TRBV6-6 and TRBJ2-7; D is perhaps TRBD2 (6 bases). The CDR3 totals 15 residues. Trimming removed 2 bases from V and 2 bases from J, with 13 bases in between. Germline V gene sequence: CDR1 MNHNY, CDR2 SVGAGI (reference sequence). The CDR3 region is CASSYNQAGPYEQYF. The CDR3 DNA sequence: TGTGCCAGCAGTTACAACCAGGCGGGGCCCTACGAGCAGTACTTC.

This sequence joins TRBV7-2 and TRBJ2-7; 9 positions agree with TRBD2. Germline CDR1 is SGHTA and CDR2 is FQGNSA. CDR3 length equals 15 residues. Losses at the gene ends were 7 bases for V and 1 base for J; bases not matched to a gene: 8. DNA of the CDR3: TGTGCCAGCACCACAGGGCTAGCGGGGTCCTACGAGCAGTACTTC. It encodes CASTTGLAGSYEQYF.

This chain connects TRBV7-2 to TRBJ2-5, with 9 nucleotides matching TRBD1. The end of the DNA is better explained by TRBJ2-7, so the J call may be wrong. This CDR3 contains 16 residues. The germline V gene has CDR1 SGHTA and CDR2 FQGNSA. CDR3 DNA sequence: TGTGCCAGCAGCCCCCCCTACAGGGGGCTTGCCTACGAGCAGTACTTC. Its protein is CASSPPYRGLAYEQYF.

This chain links TRBV7-9 with TRBJ2-1, with 10 nucleotides matching TRBD2. V lost 2 bases to trimming and J lost 5 bases; unmatched junction nucleotides: 6. In germline, CDR1 is SEHNR, CDR2 FQNEAQ (reference sequence). This CDR3 has 16 residues. CDR3 coding DNA: TGTGCCAGCAGCTTATATCTAGCGGGAGATCACAATGAGCAGTTCTTC. Translating gives CASSLYLAGDHNEQFF.

The J gene is TRBJ2-7, the V gene TRBV2, with a tentative D call TRBD1 (5 bases). The CDR3 extends over 18 amino acids. Germline V CDR1 and CDR2: SNHLY, FYNNEI. The V gene lost 1 base and the J gene lost 0 bases, with 19 bases spanning the gap. The CDR3 region is CASSEVDMWTTSSYEQYF. CDR3 in DNA: TGTGCCAGCAGTGAAGTCGACATGTGGACAACAAGCTCCTACGAGCAGTACTTC.

CDR3 sequence reads: CASSVESSGNTIYF. Written as DNA, the CDR3 is TGTGCCAGCAGTGTAGAAAGCTCTGGAAACACCATATATTTT. The chain is built from TRBV25-1 and TRBJ1-3; no firm D call. The CDR3 is 14 amino acids. Germline assignment: CDR1 MGHDK and CDR2 SYGVNS. V was cut by 4 bases and J by 0 bases, with 7 bases left in between.

The rearrangement links TRBV15 to TRBJ2-1; either TRBD1 or TRBD2 may supply D (5 bases each). V dropped 0 bases and J dropped 7 bases, with 16 bases sitting between them. The CDR3 covers 16 residues. Germline V gives CDR1 LNHNV, CDR2 YYDKDF (reference sequence). CDR3 sequence: CATSRDAGTRWNEQFF. CDR3 DNA: TGTGCCACCAGCAGAGACGCCGGGACGAGGTGGAATGAGCAGTTCTTC.

This clone came up a few times. The rearrangement uses TRBV5-1 and TRBJ2-7; 7 nucleotides line up with TRBD1. This CDR3 comprises 15 residues. The J segment lost 6 bases and the V segment lost 4 bases, leaving 13 bases of the junction unmatched. Germline assignment: CDR1 SGHRS and CDR2 YFSETQ. The DNA of the CDR3 is TGCGCCAGCAGCCTTGACAGGGCGTCGTTCTCCGAGCAGTACTTC. This encodes CASSLDRASFSEQYF.

The V call is TRBV14, the J call TRBJ2-1; TRBD1 is a possible D gene (6 bases). The CDR3 loop spans 13 amino acids. Germline V CDR1 and CDR2: SGHDN, FVKESK. Trimming took off 0 bases at V and 12 bases at J, with 12 bases between the two ends. The CDR3 DNA is TGTGCCAGCAGCCAAGATACCGGCAGGGGGCAGTTCTTC. Its translation is CASSQDTGRGQFF.

This clone was counted a single time. The chain uses TRBV28 and TRBJ1-1; D may be TRBD1 (5 bases). The germline gives CDR1 MDHEN, CDR2 SYDVKM. Trimming shortened V by 7 bases and J by 5 bases, and 11 bases separated the two germline ends. The CDR3 covers 12 residues. CDR3 amino acids: CASTGLTTEAFF. The CDR3 DNA follows: TGTGCCAGCACAGGGTTGACGACTGAAGCTTTCTTT.

On this clone itself: Other DNA sequences from this sample encode an identical CDR3 as well. V usage is TRBV5-1 and J usage is TRBJ2-3; the D is unclear. The CDR3 extends over 12 amino acids. V shed 5 bases and J shed 3 bases, with 7 bases lying between them. The germline gives CDR1 SGHRS, CDR2 YFSETQ. This CDR3 is CASRPGTDTQYF. CDR3 DNA: TGCGCCAGCAGACCCGGGACAGATACGCAGTATTTT.

The chain couples TRBV4-1 to TRBJ2-7; 9 nucleotides match TRBD1. J was trimmed by 1 base and V by 4 bases; bases with no gene match: 5. Germline-derived CDR1 and CDR2 are MGHRA and YSYEKL. There are 15 residues in the CDR3. The CDR3 spells CASSPGQGLSYEQYF. CDR3 sequence (DNA): TGCGCCAGCAGCCCCGGACAGGGGCTTTCCTACGAGCAGTACTTC.

This chain links TRBV7-3 with TRBJ1-1, with D maybe TRBD1 (6 bases). This CDR3 spans 13 amino acids. CDR1 is SGHTA, CDR2 FQGTGA, per germline. Trimming removed 1 base from V and 10 bases from J, with 13 bases in between. The CDR3 DNA is TGTGCCAGCAGCTTAAACAGGGAGGGGAGAGCTTTCTTT. Translated: CASSLNREGRAFF. Based on the CDR3 plus reference TRBV7-3 and TRBJ1-1, the full variable domain is GAGVSQTPSNKVTEKGKYVELRCDPISGHTALYWYRQSLGQGPEFLIYFQGTGAADDSGLPNDRFFAVRPEGSVSTLKIQRTERGDSAVYLCASSLNREGRAFFGQGTRLTVV.

The V gene is TRBV10-2, the J gene TRBJ1-4; D gene ambiguous. The CDR3 totals 14 residues. Germline values: CDR1 WSHSY, CDR2 SAAADI. V dropped 3 bases and J dropped 8 bases, with 13 bases sitting between them. CDR3 sequence: CASSDQVGKEKLFF. CDR3 DNA sequence: TGCGCCAGCAGTGATCAGGTTGGGAAAGAAAAACTGTTTTTT.

V is TRBV29-1 and J is TRBJ1-2; 9 bases agree with TRBD1. The CDR3 is made up of 13 amino acids. Per germline, CDR1 SQVTM and CDR2 ANQGSEA. The J segment lost 3 bases and the V segment lost 4 bases, leaving 3 bases of the junction unmatched. CDR3 loop: CSVGTGEDYGYTF. The CDR3 nucleotides are TGCAGCGTTGGGACAGGGGAAGACTATGGCTACACCTTC.

The CDR3 DNA follows: TGTGCCAGCAGCTTTGTAGCCCACGAGCAGTACTTC. Protein: CASSFVAHEQYF. The V gene is TRBV7-8, the J gene TRBJ2-7; no firm D call. Trimming stripped 3 bases from V and 5 bases from J, with 8 bases between. Germline V gene lookup returns CDR1 SGHVS and CDR2 FQNEAQ. The CDR3 totals 12 residues.